Each of the 25 T cell receptor beta chains below was sequenced from the same sample in a study of blood T cell repertoires in COVID-19. Some clones are missing from TCRdb's copy, which holds only in-frame ones; the method was immunoSEQ multiplex PCR. Of some 160,000 clones detected, 80% to 90% appear once; the ten largest clones hold around a tenth. Sequenced sample: peripheral blood. These receptors were taken from a woman between 65 and 79 years old with COVID-19, enrolled during active disease.

In its sample, this clone was seen a few times. The gene calls are TRBV18 and TRBJ1-1; TRBD1 matches at 7 bases. The CDR3 consists of 14 residues. Germline V gives CDR1 KGHSH, CDR2 LQKENI. V was clipped by 3 bases and J by 7 bases; unmatched bases: 8. The CDR3 spells CASSPSGTADEAFF. The CDR3 coding sequence is TGTGCCAGCTCACCTTCCGGGACAGCGGATGAAGCTTTCTTT.

V gene TRBV12-3 or TRBV12-4 combines with J gene TRBJ2-5, with 8 bases aligning to TRBD2. V shed 6 bases and J 3 bases; nucleotides not matched to a gene: 3. CDR3 length: 13 residues. CDR3 amino acids: CASRPTSEETQYF. DNA of the CDR3: TGTGCCAGCAGGCCGACTAGCGAAGAGACCCAGTACTTC.

V usage is TRBV7-2 and J usage is TRBJ2-3; tentatively, D is TRBD2 (6 bases). Germline CDR1 and CDR2: SGHTA and FQGNSA. Trimming took off 2 bases at V and 0 bases at J, with 18 bases between the two ends. There are 18 residues in the CDR3. CDR3 coding DNA: TGTGCCAGCAGCTTACGAGTCGGCGGGACTGCTAGCACAGATACGCAGTATTTT. The encoded protein is CASSLRVGGTASTDTQYF.

This chain uses TRBV5-1 with TRBJ2-4; 16 bases map to TRBD2. This CDR3 region has 18 residues. Per germline, CDR1 SGHRS and CDR2 YFSETQ. J lost 5 bases, V lost 4 bases, and 9 bases had no gene match. The CDR3: CASSPFGTSGGAENIQYF. The CDR3 bases are TGCGCCAGCAGCCCGTTCGGGACTAGCGGGGGGGCCGAAAACATTCAGTACTTC.

V is TRBV6-6 and J is TRBJ2-3; D is unresolved. The germline V gene encodes CDR1 MNHNY and CDR2 SVGAGI (reference sequence). This CDR3 spans 11 amino acids. V lost 4 bases and J lost 6, with 5 bases in between. The CDR3 is CASSSRDTQYF. CDR3 DNA: TGTGCCAGCAGTTCTCGGGATACGCAGTATTTT.

The CDR3 region has the DNA TGTGCCAGCAGTCGCCAGACAGGGGTTTATGGCTACACCTTC. Amino acids: CASSRQTGVYGYTF. The chain is built from TRBV2 and TRBJ1-2; 8 positions agree with TRBD1. Germline trimming cut 5 bases from V and 5 bases from J; bases unmatched to any gene: 7. Germline V gene sequence: CDR1 SNHLY, CDR2 FYNNEI. This CDR3 region has 14 residues.

The V gene is TRBV4-1, the J gene TRBJ1-1; no firm D call. Germline V CDR1 and CDR2: MGHRA, YSYEKL. The V end was cut by 8 bases, the J end by 5 bases, with 18 bases between. This CDR3 contains 14 residues. In DNA form, the CDR3 reads TGCGCCAGCCACGGACCCAGCACGGGGACTGAAGCTTTCTTT. It is translated as CASHGPSTGTEAFF.

The chain combines TRBV6-4 with TRBJ2-3; 10 nucleotides match TRBD2. This CDR3 spans 16 amino acids. The germline gives CDR1 MRHNA, CDR2 SNTAGT. The V segment lost 4 bases and the J segment 2 bases; nucleotides outside the gene matches: 6. In nucleotides, the CDR3 is TGTGCCAGCAGTGTAAAAGGGACTAGCGACACAGATACGCAGTATTTT. Protein sequence: CASSVKGTSDTDTQYF.

The V and J genes are TRBV7-2 and TRBJ1-2; TRBD1 might be the D (6 bases). Trimming removed 1 base from V and 8 bases from J, with 17 bases in between. CDR1 and CDR2 from the germline V gene are SGHTA and FQGNSA. The CDR3 consists of 15 residues. CDR3 residues: CASSLGPTGSGGYTF. In DNA form, the CDR3 reads TGTGCCAGCAGCTTAGGCCCGACAGGATCGGGGGGCTACACCTTC. Based on the CDR3 plus reference TRBV7-2 and TRBJ1-2, the full variable domain is GAGVSQSPSNKVTEKGKDVELRCDPISGHTALYWYRQSLGQGLEFLIYFQGNSAPDKSGLPSDRFSAERTGGSVSTLTIQRTQQEDSAVYLCASSLGPTGSGGYTFGSGTRLTVV.

The J gene is TRBJ2-7, the V gene TRBV5-6; TRBD1 aligns across 11 bases. With 2 bases clipped from V and 3 bases from J, the junction kept 4 bases outside the gene matches. CDR3 size: 15 residues. Germline V CDR1 and CDR2: SGHDT, YYEEEE. The CDR3 DNA reads as TGTGCCAGCAGCTTCGTGGGACAGGGGGGCTACGAGCAGTACTTC. Amino acid sequence: CASSFVGQGGYEQYF.

The rearrangement links TRBV6-5 to TRBJ2-4; 7 bases align to TRBD1. Germline V gene lookup returns CDR1 MNHEY and CDR2 SVGAGI. J lost 4 bases, V lost 7 bases, and 7 bases had no gene match. The CDR3 spans 14 residues. The DNA of the CDR3 is TGTGCCAGCACCACCCCGGGACAGAAAAACATTCAGTACTTC. Protein: CASTTPGQKNIQYF.

The gene calls are TRBV6-2 or TRBV6-3 and TRBJ2-2; 7 nucleotides align to TRBD1. J lost 6 bases, V lost 7 bases, and 5 bases had no gene match. The CDR3 has 13 amino acids. From germline, CDR1 is MNHEY and CDR2 SVGEGT. In nucleotides, the CDR3 is TGTGCCAGCACCCCACAGGGGCCCGGGGAGCTGTTTTTT. Translating gives CASTPQGPGELFF.

The V and J genes are TRBV7-2 and TRBJ2-1; a weak D match, TRBD1 (5 bases). The CDR3 totals 14 residues. The V end lost 1 base, the J end lost 7 bases, and 11 bases lay between the germline ends. Per germline, CDR1 SGHTA and CDR2 FQGNSA. The CDR3 here is CASSLGPGQNEQFF. CDR3 in DNA: TGTGCCAGCAGCTTAGGGCCAGGGCAGAATGAGCAGTTCTTC. The complete variable domain, with remaining parts taken from reference TRBV7-2 and TRBJ2-1, reads GAGVSQSPSNKVTEKGKDVELRCDPISGHTALYWYRQSLGQGLEFLIYFQGNSAPDKSGLPSDRFSAERTGGSVSTLTIQRTQQEDSAVYLCASSLGPGQNEQFFGPGTRLTVL.

V usage is TRBV11-2 and J usage is TRBJ1-1; possibly TRBD1 for D (5 bases). The CDR3 runs to 17 residues. Germline-derived CDR1 and CDR2 are SGHAT and FQNNGV. V gave up 3 bases and J gave up 3 bases, with 20 bases separating them. CDR3 protein: CASSFFGTFKGYTEAFF. CDR3 sequence (DNA): TGTGCCAGCAGCTTCTTCGGGACTTTCAAGGGGTACACTGAAGCTTTCTTT.

The genes are TRBV5-1 and TRBJ2-5, with D maybe TRBD2 (7 bases). The ends were cut back, 1 base at V and 5 bases at J, with 15 bases in the middle. CDR1 and CDR2 from the germline V gene are SGHRS and YFSETQ. The CDR3 is 15 residues long. The CDR3 nucleotides are TGCGCCAGCAGCTTGACCGGGGGGCCATCCGAGACCCAGTACTTC. Translating gives CASSLTGGPSETQYF. The variable domain in full, completed from reference TRBV5-1 and TRBJ2-5, reads KAGVTQTPRYLIKTRGQQVTLSCSPISGHRSVSWYQQTPGQGLQFLFEYFSETQRNKGNFPGRFSGRQFSNSRSEMNVSTLELGDSALYLCASSLTGGPSETQYFGPGTRLLVL.

This clone appeared a single time. The chain joins TRBV7-8 to TRBJ2-7; unclear D gene. The germline gives CDR1 SGHVS, CDR2 FQNEAQ. V dropped 2 bases and J dropped 3 bases, with 8 bases sitting between them. This CDR3 has 13 residues. The DNA of the CDR3 is TGTGCCAGCAGCTTAACAGCCAGCTACGAGCAGTACTTC. Translated: CASSLTASYEQYF.

This clone came up a few times. The V gene is TRBV7-2, the J gene TRBJ2-3; D uncertain. Germline V gene data show CDR1 as SGHTA and CDR2 as FQGNSA. The CDR3 has 14 amino acids. V was clipped by 5 bases and J by 2 bases, with 11 bases between them. For the CDR3, the DNA is TGTGCCAGCAGCCTCGAGACAATCACAGATACGCAGTATTTT. Its protein product is CASSLETITDTQYF. The entire variable domain, with the rest obtained from reference TRBV7-2 and TRBJ2-3, is as follows: GAGVSQSPSNKVTEKGKDVELRCDPISGHTALYWYRQSLGQGLEFLIYFQGNSAPDKSGLPSDRFSAERTGGSVSTLTIQRTQQEDSAVYLCASSLETITDTQYFGPGTRLTVL.

This sequence joins TRBV7-9 and TRBJ1-1, with a tentative D call TRBD1 (5 bases). Trimming removed 5 bases at V and 0 bases at J, with 22 bases between. CDR3 size: 18 residues. Per germline, CDR1 SEHNR and CDR2 FQNEAQ (reference sequence). CDR3 in DNA: TGTGCCAGCAGCAGCGGGGGTCATAGGCGCTGGATGAACACTGAAGCTTTCTTT. It is translated as CASSSGGHRRWMNTEAFF.

The gene calls are TRBV6-4 and TRBJ1-1, with D maybe TRBD1 (5 bases). CDR1 is MRHNA and CDR2 is SNTAGT in the germline V gene. CDR3 length: 15 residues. V was cut by 3 bases and J by 3 bases, with 14 bases left in between. This CDR3 reads CASSEKGYRDTEAFF. The CDR3, as DNA: TGTGCCAGCAGTGAAAAGGGGTATAGGGACACTGAAGCTTTCTTT.

This chain links TRBV12-3 or TRBV12-4 with TRBJ1-3; no reliable D call. The CDR3 runs 11 residues. The ends were cut back, 8 bases at V and 13 bases at J, with 15 bases in the middle. CDR3 sequence: CASAPKHHIYF. For the CDR3, the DNA is TGTGCCAGCGCCCCCAAACACCATATATATTTT.

The chain has TRBV28 and TRBJ2-5, with 8 nucleotides matching TRBD1. With 5 bases clipped from V and 5 bases from J, the junction kept 7 bases outside the gene matches. Germline CDR1 is MDHEN and CDR2 is SYDVKM. The CDR3 sequence is 14 residues long. The CDR3 sequence is CASSIPGGRETQYF. DNA for the CDR3: TGTGCCAGCAGTATCCCAGGGGGCCGGGAGACCCAGTACTTC. The entire variable domain, with the rest obtained from reference TRBV28 and TRBJ2-5, is as follows: DVKVTQSSRYLVKRTGEKVFLECVQDMDHENMFWYRQDPGLGLRLIYFSYDVKMKEKGDIPEGYSVSREKKERFSLILESASTNQTSMYLCASSIPGGRETQYFGPGTRLLVL.

The rearrangement uses TRBV4-1 and TRBJ2-1; D possibly corresponds to TRBD2 (5 bases). The CDR3 contains 15 residues. Germline V lookup: CDR1 MGHRA, CDR2 YSYEKL. Trimming cost V 0 bases and J 10 bases, with 16 bases left between them. The CDR3 coding sequence is TGCGCCAGCAGCCAAGAGGTCCGGAGAACGGGGGAGCAGTTCTTC. This translates into CASSQEVRRTGEQFF.

The CDR3 bases are TGTGCCAGCAGTTCGAGCGGGGGGGCCTGGGAGACCCAGTACTTC. This translates into CASSSSGGAWETQYF. The gene calls are TRBV27 and TRBJ2-5; 10 positions agree with TRBD2. Germline V lookup: CDR1 MNHEY, CDR2 SMNVEV (reference sequence). The CDR3 covers 15 residues. V shed 4 bases, J shed 5 bases, and the junction held 7 bases outside the gene matches.

The chain links TRBV6-5 to TRBJ2-3; 8 positions match TRBD2. The germline V gene has CDR1 MNHEY and CDR2 SVGAGI. The junction had 9 bases not matched to a gene; V was cut back by 8 bases and J by 2 bases. CDR3 size: 15 residues. The CDR3 reads CASRAAGENTDTQYF. The CDR3 DNA reads as TGTGCCAGCCGAGCAGCGGGGGAGAACACAGATACGCAGTATTTT.

The rearrangement uses TRBV3-1 (or the pseudogene TRBV3-2) and TRBJ2-1; 8 nucleotides line up with TRBD1. CDR1 is LGHDT and CDR2 is YNNKEL in the germline V gene (reference sequence). Trimming removed 4 bases from V and 6 bases from J; junction bases left unmatched: 5. The CDR3 has 14 amino acids. The CDR3 sequence: CASSPRTGLNEQFF. The DNA of the CDR3 is TGTGCCAGCAGCCCCCGGACAGGGCTCAATGAGCAGTTCTTC.